This T cell receptor beta chain was found in a study of CD4+ T cells in melanoma. In germline, CDR1 is SQVTM, CDR2 ANQGSEA. Trimming pared 4 bases from V and 5 bases from J, leaving 12 bases between. CDR3 size: 13 residues. In regard to this clone: Its matching antigen is unknown.

Study-level results: Reportedly, melanoma neoantigen-specific CD4+ T cells showed varied differentiation states. A reported correlation linked neoantigen-specific CD4+ T cells to CD8+, macrophage and B cell function.

Data came from immunoSEQ multiplex PCR; TCRdb stores just in-frame clones and leaves some out. The sample consists of some 10,000 clones, 68% of them appearing once. The sequenced sample consisted of cells from a culture (not recorded whether cultured in vitro). V usage is TRBV29-1 and J usage is TRBJ1-5, with a weak D call TRBD1 (6 bases). The receptor's source is a human donor with melanoma. The CDR3 nucleotides are TGCAGCGTTGGGCAGGGGCTCGATCAGCCCCAGCATTTT. Amino acids: CSVGQGLDQPQHF.